This T cell receptor beta chain was retrieved from a study of CD8 T cells in ankylosing spondylitis. Study-level points and caveats: Ankylosing spondylitis blood appeared to carry a characteristic TCR beta motif of roughly eight highly homologous variants. Certain motif variants had earlier been reported in reactive arthritis synovial fluid and blood. Reports say disease-linked clones showed up significantly more in matched ankylosing spondylitis synovial fluid.

TCRdb re-derived calls from the 5' RACE reads in MiXCR, one entry per CDR3 protein. The data contain about 220,000 distinct CDR3 sequences, around 6.6% of them singletons. For this clonotype: The antigen is not known. A junction end diverges from the germline sequence, so it may reflect a read error.

The germline V gene encodes CDR1 DFQATT and CDR2 SNEGSKA (reference sequence). This CDR3 is 15 amino acids long. This chain joins TRBV20-1 and TRBJ2-3; possible D gene TRBD1, 6 bases. The source is a male donor with ankylosing spondylitis. The sample taken for sequencing was blood, either unsorted or a sorted T cell fraction (not recorded which). The CDR3, as DNA: TGCTGTGCTAGAACCCCCAGGGGCGGCACAGATACGCAGTATTTT. Its translation: CCARTPRGGTDTQYF.